The present T cell receptor beta chain was sequenced within a study of T cells after yellow fever vaccination. Via MiXCR, TCRdb re-called the 5' RACE reads, giving one row per CDR3 protein. The repertoire holds 300,000 or so distinct CDR3 sequences, with under 15% as singletons. The CDR3 runs to 13 residues. Germline V CDR1 and CDR2: SQVTM, ANQGSEA. V dropped 6 bases and J dropped 2 bases, with 13 bases sitting between them. Study results and caveats: The secondary response showed a weaker magnitude and a faster peak, day 5 versus 15. Primary-vaccination clones mostly resurfaced post-booster (96% CD4, more than 80% CD8). A small share of clonotypes appeared in both CD4 and CD8 compartments.

This clonotype was found a few times. No antigen is known for it. Sequencing was performed on CD4+ T cells sorted from PBMCs, taken 45 days after the yellow fever booster vaccination. V gene TRBV29-1 combines with J gene TRBJ2-5, with D perhaps given as TRBD1 or TRBD2 (6 bases each). The receptor comes from a man aged 25 to 45 who received the YFV17D yellow fever vaccine. CDR3 sequence reads: CSVRQAGQETQYF. The CDR3 bases are TGCAGCGTAAGACAGGCGGGACAAGAGACCCAGTACTTC.